Sequencing of this TCR beta chain was carried out in a study of CD8 T cells in Susac syndrome. Study-wide results and caveats: It was acknowledged in the study that its TCR sequencing and HLA analysis involved a relatively small number of individuals.

V lost 7 bases and J lost 6; bases outside the gene matches: 7. The germline V gene encodes CDR1 MGHDK and CDR2 SYGVNS. This CDR3 is 13 amino acids long. Each multiple sclerosis control was a treatment-naive patient with relapsing-remitting disease that was either stable or active. TEMRA cells were FACS-enriched, while CD8+ and CD4+ T cells were negatively isolated. Reverse transcription of roughly 0.45 to 1 ug RNA used random hexamers. The TCR beta CDR3 was amplified by immunoSEQ multiplex PCR across 54 Vbeta, 13 Jbeta. TCRdb re-analysed the immunoSEQ multiplex PCR reads in MiXCR, keeping a single row per CDR3 protein. Of 150,000 to 200,000 distinct CDR3 sequences in the sample, approximately 93% were seen once. Worth noting for this clonotype: What it recognizes is unknown.

The receptor was isolated from a human donor with multiple sclerosis. V usage is TRBV25-1 and J usage is TRBJ2-7; TRBD1 agrees at 9 bases. The sequencing sample was made of CD4+ T cells from PBMCs. The CDR3 DNA reads as TGTGCCAGCACCAGGACAGGGGCAGGCGAGCAGTACTTC. It yields the protein CASTRTGAGEQYF.